These 11 T cell receptor beta chains were sequenced from one sample in a study of beta chain features in type 1 diabetes. TCRB transcripts that were expressed got sequenced, as all of the isolated RNA had been reverse transcribed. The repertoire was sequenced with immunoSEQ multiplex PCR; TCRdb's copy has only in-frame clones and lacks some. Of about 360,000 clones in the sample, over 9.5% were seen once. Material for sequencing was naive CD4+ T cells from blood. The receptors originated from a man aged 18 to 30 in good health.

There are a few counts of this clone. The chain carries TRBV4-3 and TRBJ1-2; weak D call: TRBD1 (5 bases). CDR3 size: 18 residues. CDR1 and CDR2 from the germline V gene are LGHNA and YSLEER. Trimming cost V 0 bases and J 0 bases, with 17 bases left between them. DNA of the CDR3: TGCGCCAGCAGCCAAGATTGGGGAAGGGGCAGAGCTAACTATGGCTACACCTTC. Protein sequence: CASSQDWGRGRANYGYTF.

V gene TRBV7-9 combines with J gene TRBJ1-1; D uncertain. The CDR3 runs 12 residues. The V end lost 5 bases, the J end lost 8 bases, and 12 bases lay between the germline ends. The germline gives CDR1 SEHNR, CDR2 FQNEAQ (reference sequence). This CDR3 is CASSQSVVEAFF. The CDR3 DNA reads TGTGCCAGCAGCCAAAGTGTAGTAGAAGCTTTCTTT.

This clone was recorded a few times. V is TRBV7-2 and J is TRBJ2-3; D is unclear. Deletions cut 3 bases from V and 0 bases from J, with 7 bases between. The CDR3 contains 14 residues. The germline gives CDR1 SGHTA, CDR2 FQGNSA. For the CDR3, the DNA is TGTGCCAGCAGCTTCGTACATAGCACAGATACGCAGTATTTT. Its protein product is CASSFVHSTDTQYF.

The chain employs TRBV5-1 and TRBJ2-6; D might be TRBD2 (5 bases). CDR3 length: 16 residues. CDR1 is SGHRS and CDR2 is YFSETQ in the germline V gene. Trimming shortened V by 2 bases and J by 2 bases, and 11 bases separated the two germline ends. CDR3 region: CASSLGGATGANVLTF. In nucleotides, the CDR3 is TGCGCCAGCAGCTTAGGAGGTGCTACTGGGGCCAACGTCCTGACTTTC.

The chain carries TRBV15 and TRBJ2-3; 7 bases line up with TRBD2. This CDR3 contains 15 residues. Unmatched junction bases numbered 10, after V lost 8 bases and J lost 2 bases. CDR1 and CDR2 (germline): LNHNV, YYDKDF (reference sequence). The CDR3 sequence is CATVRDYLFTDTQYF. The DNA of the CDR3 is TGTGCCACCGTCAGGGACTATCTTTTCACAGATACGCAGTATTTT.

The chain links TRBV29-1 to TRBJ1-5; TRBD1 agrees at 11 bases. Germline V gene data show CDR1 as SQVTM and CDR2 as ANQGSEA. The CDR3 is 13 amino acids. V trimming: 6 bases; J trimming: 9 bases; junction bases outside the gene matches: 7. CDR3 DNA sequence: TGCAGCGTGGAGGACAGGGGGCAGGGGCCCCAGCATTTT. Translation gives CSVEDRGQGPQHF.

In this sample, this clone turned up a few times. The chain carries TRBV9 and TRBJ2-6; perhaps TRBD1 as D (6 bases). The CDR3 sequence is 17 residues long. Trimming removed 4 bases from V and 3 bases from J, with 17 bases in between. Germline values: CDR1 SGDLS, CDR2 YYNGEE. As DNA, the CDR3 is TGTGCCAGCAGCTCGAGGGGGTGGGGTAGTGGGGCCAACGTCCTGACTTTC. Translation gives CASSSRGWGSGANVLTF.

The chain combines TRBV7-3 with TRBJ2-2; D remains unclear. The CDR3 contains 13 residues. Trimming stripped 2 bases from V and 2 bases from J, with 3 bases between. The germline V gene has CDR1 SGHTA and CDR2 FQGTGA. CDR3 DNA sequence: TGTGCCAGCAGCTTATATAACACCGGGGAGCTGTTTTTT. As protein: CASSLYNTGELFF.

J is TRBJ2-7 and V is TRBV7-3; 10 positions agree with TRBD1. There are 14 residues in the CDR3. J was trimmed by 3 bases and V by 6 bases; bases with no gene match: 5. CDR1 is SGHTA, CDR2 FQGTGA, per germline. CDR3 residues: CASRSRTGGYEQYF. CDR3 DNA sequence: TGTGCCAGCAGAAGTCGGACAGGGGGCTACGAGCAGTACTTC.

The rearrangement joins TRBV13 to TRBJ2-1; the match to TRBD2 covers 15 bases. Germline V gene lookup returns CDR1 PRHDT and CDR2 FYEKMQ (reference sequence). Trimming took 8 bases from V and 3 from J; bases not matched to a gene: 5. The CDR3 sequence is 16 residues long. The CDR3 DNA follows: TGTGCCAGCGCGGGACTAGCGGGGGGCCGCTACAATGAGCAGTTCTTC. Protein product: CASAGLAGGRYNEQFF.

This clone was counted between two and nine times. This sequence joins TRBV6-5 and TRBJ1-2; tentative D call: TRBD1 (5 bases). Trimming left V 2 bases short and J 4 bases short, with 17 bases between. Germline CDR1 is MNHEY and CDR2 is SVGAGI. The CDR3 runs 16 residues. The CDR3 bases are TGTGCCAGCAGTTACGGCGGCCAGGGACTGAGCTATGGCTACACCTTC. This sequence encodes CASSYGGQGLSYGYTF.